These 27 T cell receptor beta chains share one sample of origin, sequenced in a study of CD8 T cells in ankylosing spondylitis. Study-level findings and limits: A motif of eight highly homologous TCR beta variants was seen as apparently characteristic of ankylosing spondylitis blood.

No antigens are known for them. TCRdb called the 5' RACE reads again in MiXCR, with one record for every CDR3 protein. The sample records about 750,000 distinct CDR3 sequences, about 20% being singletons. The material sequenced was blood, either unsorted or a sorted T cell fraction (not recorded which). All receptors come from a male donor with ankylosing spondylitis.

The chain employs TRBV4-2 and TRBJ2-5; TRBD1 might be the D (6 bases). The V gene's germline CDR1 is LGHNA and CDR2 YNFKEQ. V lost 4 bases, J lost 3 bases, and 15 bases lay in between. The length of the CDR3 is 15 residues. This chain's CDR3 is CASSRHRGGEETQYF. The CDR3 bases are TGTGCCAGCAGCCGACACAGAGGGGGAGAAGAGACCCAGTACTTC.

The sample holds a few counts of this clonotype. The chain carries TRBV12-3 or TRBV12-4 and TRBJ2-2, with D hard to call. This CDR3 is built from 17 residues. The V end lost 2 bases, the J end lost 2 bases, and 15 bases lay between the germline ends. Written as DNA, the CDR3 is TGTGCCAGCAGTTTAACAATGGGCCAGGCTAACACCGGGGAGCTGTTTTTT. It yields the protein CASSLTMGQANTGELFF.

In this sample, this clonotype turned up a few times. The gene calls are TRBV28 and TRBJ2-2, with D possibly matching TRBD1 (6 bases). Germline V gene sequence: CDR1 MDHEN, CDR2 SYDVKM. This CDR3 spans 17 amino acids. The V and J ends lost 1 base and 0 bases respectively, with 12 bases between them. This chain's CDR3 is CASSLFLGQTNTGELFF. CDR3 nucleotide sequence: TGTGCCAGCAGTTTATTTCTCGGACAGACGAACACCGGGGAGCTGTTTTTT.

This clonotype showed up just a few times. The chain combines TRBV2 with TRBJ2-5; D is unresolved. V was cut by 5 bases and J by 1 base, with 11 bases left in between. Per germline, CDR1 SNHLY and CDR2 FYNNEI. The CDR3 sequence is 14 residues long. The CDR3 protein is CASSSRHVQETQYF. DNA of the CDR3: TGTGCCAGCAGTTCGAGACACGTCCAAGAGACCCAGTACTTC. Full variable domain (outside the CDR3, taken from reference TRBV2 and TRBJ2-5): EPEVTQTPSHQVTQMGQEVILRCVPISNHLYFYWYRQILGQKVEFLVSFYNNEISEKSEIFDDQFSVERPDGSNFTLKIRSTKLEDSAMYFCASSSRHVQETQYFGPGTRLLVL.

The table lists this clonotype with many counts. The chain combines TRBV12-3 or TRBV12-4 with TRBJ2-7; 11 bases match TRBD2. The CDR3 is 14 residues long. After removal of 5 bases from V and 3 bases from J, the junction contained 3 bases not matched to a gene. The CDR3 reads CASSRLAGIYEQYF. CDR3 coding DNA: TGTGCCAGCAGTAGACTAGCGGGAATCTACGAGCAGTACTTC.

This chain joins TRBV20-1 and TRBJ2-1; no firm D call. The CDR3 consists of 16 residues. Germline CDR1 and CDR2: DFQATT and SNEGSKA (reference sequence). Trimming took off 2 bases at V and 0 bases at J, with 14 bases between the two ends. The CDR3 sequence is CSARSQTSSSYNEQFF. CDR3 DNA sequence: TGCAGTGCTAGATCCCAAACCTCAAGCTCCTACAATGAGCAGTTCTTC.

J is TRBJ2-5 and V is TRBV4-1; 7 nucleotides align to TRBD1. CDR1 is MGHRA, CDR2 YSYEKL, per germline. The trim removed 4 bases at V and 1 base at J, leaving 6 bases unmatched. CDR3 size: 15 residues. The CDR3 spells CASSRRTGSQETQYF. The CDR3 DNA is TGCGCCAGCAGCCGACGGACAGGTTCCCAAGAGACCCAGTACTTC.

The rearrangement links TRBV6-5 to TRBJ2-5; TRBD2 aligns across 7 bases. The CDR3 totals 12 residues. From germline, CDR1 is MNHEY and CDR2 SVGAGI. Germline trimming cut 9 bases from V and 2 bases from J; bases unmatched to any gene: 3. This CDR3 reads CASMGLQETQYF. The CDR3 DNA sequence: TGTGCCAGTATGGGACTACAAGAGACCCAGTACTTC.

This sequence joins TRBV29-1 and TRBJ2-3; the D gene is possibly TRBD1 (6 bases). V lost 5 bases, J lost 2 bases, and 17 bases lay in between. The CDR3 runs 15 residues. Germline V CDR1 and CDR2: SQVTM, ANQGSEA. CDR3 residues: CSVKGGRDHTDTQYF. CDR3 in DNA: TGCAGCGTTAAAGGGGGAAGGGACCACACAGATACGCAGTATTTT.

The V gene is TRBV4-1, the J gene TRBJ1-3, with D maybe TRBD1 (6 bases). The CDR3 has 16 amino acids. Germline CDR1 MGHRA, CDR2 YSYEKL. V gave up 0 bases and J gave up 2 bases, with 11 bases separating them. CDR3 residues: CASSQDPGVAGNTIYF. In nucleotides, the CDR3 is TGCGCCAGCAGCCAAGATCCAGGGGTAGCTGGAAACACCATATATTTT.

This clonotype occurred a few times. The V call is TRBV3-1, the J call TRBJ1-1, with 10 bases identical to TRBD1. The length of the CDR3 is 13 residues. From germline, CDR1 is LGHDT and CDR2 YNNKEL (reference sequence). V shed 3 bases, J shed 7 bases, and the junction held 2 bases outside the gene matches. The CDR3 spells CASSHGTGVEAFF. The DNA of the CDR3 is TGTGCCAGCAGCCACGGGACAGGGGTTGAAGCTTTCTTT.

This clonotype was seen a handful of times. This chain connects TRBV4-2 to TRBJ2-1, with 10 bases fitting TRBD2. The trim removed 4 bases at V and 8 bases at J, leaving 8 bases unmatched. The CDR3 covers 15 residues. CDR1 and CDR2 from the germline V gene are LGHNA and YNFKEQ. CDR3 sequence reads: CASSPSGGASDEQFF. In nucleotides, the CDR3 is TGTGCCAGCAGCCCGAGCGGGGGGGCAAGCGATGAGCAGTTCTTC.

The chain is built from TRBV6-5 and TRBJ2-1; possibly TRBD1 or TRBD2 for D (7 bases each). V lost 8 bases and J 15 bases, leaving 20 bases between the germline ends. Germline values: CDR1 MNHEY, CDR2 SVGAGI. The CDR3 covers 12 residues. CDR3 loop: CASAARGGGRFF. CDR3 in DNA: TGTGCCAGCGCCGCCAGGGGGGGCGGAAGGTTCTTC.

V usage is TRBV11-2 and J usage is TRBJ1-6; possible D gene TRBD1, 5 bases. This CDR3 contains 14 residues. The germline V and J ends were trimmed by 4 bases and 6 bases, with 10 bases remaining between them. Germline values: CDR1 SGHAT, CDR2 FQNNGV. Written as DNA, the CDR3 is TGTGCCAGCAGCTCGAATGGGGGTAATTCACCCCTCCACTTT. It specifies CASSSNGGNSPLHF.

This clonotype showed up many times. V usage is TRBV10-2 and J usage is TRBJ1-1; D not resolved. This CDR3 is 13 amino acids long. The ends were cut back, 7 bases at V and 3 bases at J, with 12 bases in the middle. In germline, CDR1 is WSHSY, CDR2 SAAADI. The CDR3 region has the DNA TGCGCCAGCACTGTCGAGGCTTACACTGAAGCTTTCTTT. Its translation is CASTVEAYTEAFF.

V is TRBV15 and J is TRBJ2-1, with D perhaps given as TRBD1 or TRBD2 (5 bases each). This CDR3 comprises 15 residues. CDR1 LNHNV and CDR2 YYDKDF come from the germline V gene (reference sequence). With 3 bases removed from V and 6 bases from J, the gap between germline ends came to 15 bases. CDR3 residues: CATSRGVEAVNEQFF. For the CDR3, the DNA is TGTGCCACCAGCAGGGGGGTGGAGGCGGTCAATGAGCAGTTCTTC.

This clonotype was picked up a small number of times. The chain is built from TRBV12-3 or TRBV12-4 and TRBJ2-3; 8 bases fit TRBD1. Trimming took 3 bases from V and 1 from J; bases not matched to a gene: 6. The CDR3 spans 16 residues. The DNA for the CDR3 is TGTGCCAGCAGTTTCTTACAGGGGGAGGGCACAGATACGCAGTATTTT. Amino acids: CASSFLQGEGTDTQYF.

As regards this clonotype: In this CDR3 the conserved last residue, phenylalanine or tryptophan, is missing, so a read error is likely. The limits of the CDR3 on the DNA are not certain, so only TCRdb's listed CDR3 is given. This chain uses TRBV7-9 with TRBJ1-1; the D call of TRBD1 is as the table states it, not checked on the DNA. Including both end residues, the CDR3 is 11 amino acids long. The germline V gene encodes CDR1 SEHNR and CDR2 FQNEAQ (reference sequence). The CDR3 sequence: CASSFDGAGVI.

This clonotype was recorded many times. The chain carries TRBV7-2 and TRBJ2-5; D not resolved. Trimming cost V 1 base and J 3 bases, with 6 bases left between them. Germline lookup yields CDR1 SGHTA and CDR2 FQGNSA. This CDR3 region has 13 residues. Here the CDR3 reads CASSLVREETQYF. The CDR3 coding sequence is TGTGCCAGCAGCTTAGTAAGGGAAGAGACCCAGTACTTC.

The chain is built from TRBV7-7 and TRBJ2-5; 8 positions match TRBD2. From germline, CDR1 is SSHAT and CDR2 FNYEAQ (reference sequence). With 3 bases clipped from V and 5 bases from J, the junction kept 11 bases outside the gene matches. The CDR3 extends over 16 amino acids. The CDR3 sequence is CASSLYLAGRDETQYF. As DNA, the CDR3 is TGTGCCAGCAGCTTGTACTTAGCGGGACGGGATGAGACCCAGTACTTC.

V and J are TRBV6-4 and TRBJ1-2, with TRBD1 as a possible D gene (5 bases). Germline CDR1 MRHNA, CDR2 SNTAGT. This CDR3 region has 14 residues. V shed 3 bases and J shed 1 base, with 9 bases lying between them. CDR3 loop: CASSDRDSNYGYTF. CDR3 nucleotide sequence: TGTGCCAGCAGTGATAGAGACAGTAACTATGGCTACACCTTC.

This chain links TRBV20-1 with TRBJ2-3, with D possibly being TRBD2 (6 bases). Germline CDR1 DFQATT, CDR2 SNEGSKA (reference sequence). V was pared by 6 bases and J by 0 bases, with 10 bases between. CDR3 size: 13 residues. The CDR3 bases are TGCAGTGCCGGGGACTCGAGCACAGATACGCAGTATTTT. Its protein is CSAGDSSTDTQYF.

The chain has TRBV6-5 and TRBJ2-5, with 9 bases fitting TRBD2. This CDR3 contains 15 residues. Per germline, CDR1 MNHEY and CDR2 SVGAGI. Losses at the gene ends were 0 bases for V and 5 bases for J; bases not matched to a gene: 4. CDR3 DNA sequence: TGTGCCAGCAGTTACTCGAAGGCGGGGGGGGAGACCCAGTACTTC. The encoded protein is CASSYSKAGGETQYF.

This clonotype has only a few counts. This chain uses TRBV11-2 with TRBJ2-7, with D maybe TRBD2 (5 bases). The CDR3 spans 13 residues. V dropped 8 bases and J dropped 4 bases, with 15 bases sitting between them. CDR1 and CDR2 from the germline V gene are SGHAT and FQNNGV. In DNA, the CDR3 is TGTGCCAGCGGGGTGGGAGATTCTTACGAGCAGTACTTC. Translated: CASGVGDSYEQYF.

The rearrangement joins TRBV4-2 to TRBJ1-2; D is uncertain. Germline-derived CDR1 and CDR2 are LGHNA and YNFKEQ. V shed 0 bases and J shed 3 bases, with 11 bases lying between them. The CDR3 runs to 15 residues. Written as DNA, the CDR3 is TGTGCCAGCAGCCAAGATGGAGCAGGCCACTATGGCTACACCTTC. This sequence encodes CASSQDGAGHYGYTF.

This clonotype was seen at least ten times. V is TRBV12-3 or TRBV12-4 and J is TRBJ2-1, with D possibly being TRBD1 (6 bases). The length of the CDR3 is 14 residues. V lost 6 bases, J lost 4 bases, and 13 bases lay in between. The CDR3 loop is CASSPGTPYNEQFF. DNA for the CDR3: TGTGCCAGCAGCCCCGGGACACCGTACAATGAGCAGTTCTTC.

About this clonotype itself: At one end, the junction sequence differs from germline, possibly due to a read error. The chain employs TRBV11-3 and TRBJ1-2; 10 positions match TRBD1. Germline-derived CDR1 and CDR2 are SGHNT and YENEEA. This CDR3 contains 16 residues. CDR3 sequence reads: CASSLGWDRGGYGHTF. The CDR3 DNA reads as TGTGCCAGCAGCTTAGGCTGGGACAGGGGTGGCTATGGCCACACCTTC.